This TCR beta chain was sequenced for a study of cytomegalovirus exposure and HLA in healthy donors. Turning to this clone: Its antigen is unidentified.

This CDR3 has 15 residues. Trimming took 0 bases from V and 1 from J, leaving 6 bases between them. Germline lookup yields CDR1 SGHAT and CDR2 FQNNGV. Study-wide results and caveats: In vitro assays verified that a few CMV-associated chains recognized CMV antigens specifically. Using the classifier, cytomegalovirus status was reportedly diagnosed with high specificity and sensitivity.

The PCR contained 60 Vbeta and 13 Jbeta primers. Some clones are missing from TCRdb's copy, which holds only in-frame ones; the method was immunoSEQ multiplex PCR. In all, the sample yields 200,000 to 250,000 clones. This TCR derives from a woman younger than 45 in good health and CMV-seropositive. Sequencing was performed on PBMCs. The J gene is TRBJ2-2, the V gene TRBV11-2, with D hard to call. CDR3: CASSLEPENTGELFF. The CDR3 nucleotides are TGTGCCAGCAGCTTAGAACCAGAGAACACCGGGGAGCTGTTTTTT. Combining the CDR3 with reference TRBV11-2 and TRBJ2-2 gives the whole variable domain EAGVAQSPRYKIIEKRQSVAFWCNPISGHATLYWYQQILGQGPKLLIQFQNNGVVDDSQLPKDRFSAERLKGVDSTLKIQPAKLEDSAVYLCASSLEPENTGELFFGEGSRLTVL.